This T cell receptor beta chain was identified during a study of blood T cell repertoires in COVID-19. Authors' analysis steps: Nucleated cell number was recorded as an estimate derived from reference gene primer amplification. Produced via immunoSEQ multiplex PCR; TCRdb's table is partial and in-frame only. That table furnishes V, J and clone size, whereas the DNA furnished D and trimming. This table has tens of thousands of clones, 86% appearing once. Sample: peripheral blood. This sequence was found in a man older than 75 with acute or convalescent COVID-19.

CDR3 bases: TGTGCCAGCTCACCAAGGAGACAGGGCACTAGCTCTGGAAACACCATATATTTT. Its protein product is CASSPRRQGTSSGNTIYF. The gene calls are TRBV18 and TRBJ1-3; 7 bases match TRBD1. This CDR3 is built from 18 residues. J was trimmed by 0 bases and V by 2 bases; bases with no gene match: 10. From germline, CDR1 is KGHSH and CDR2 LQKENI. The whole variable domain, remainder taken from reference TRBV18 and TRBJ1-3, is NAGVMQNPRHLVRRRGQEARLRCSPMKGHSHVYWYRQLPEEGLKFMVYLQKENIIDESGMPKERFSAEFPKEGPSILRIQQVVRGDSAAYFCASSPRRQGTSSGNTIYFGEGSWLTVV.